These 14 T cell receptor beta chains came from one sample sequenced in a study of CD8 T cells in ankylosing spondylitis. TCRdb reprocessed the 5' RACE reads with MiXCR, giving one entry per CDR3 protein. The sample consists of 300,000 to 400,000 distinct CDR3 sequences, around a tenth of them appearing once. Sequenced input: blood, either unsorted or a sorted T cell fraction (not recorded which). All receptors come from a female donor with ankylosing spondylitis or in good health (not recorded which).

This clonotype was seen at least ten times. This chain joins TRBV4-2 and TRBJ2-5; D tentatively fits TRBD1 or TRBD2 (6 bases each). Germline assignment: CDR1 LGHNA and CDR2 YNFKEQ. Trimming stripped 5 bases from V and 5 bases from J, with 15 bases between. This CDR3 spans 14 amino acids. Here the CDR3 reads CASSKTGADETQYF. The CDR3 DNA reads as TGTGCCAGCAGCAAGACGGGGGCCGACGAGACCCAGTACTTC.

This clonotype was seen a few times. The chain uses TRBV28 and TRBJ2-3, with TRBD2 matching 10 bases. Germline trimming cut 7 bases from V and 2 bases from J; bases unmatched to any gene: 6. Germline V gives CDR1 MDHEN, CDR2 SYDVKM. This CDR3 region has 15 residues. As DNA, the CDR3 is TGTGCCAGCACCTTACTAGCGGGGATCACAGATACGCAGTATTTT. Translating it yields CASTLLAGITDTQYF.

The gene calls are TRBV25-1 and TRBJ1-4; 7 bases agree with TRBD1. The CDR3 is 15 amino acids. Germline trimming cut 6 bases from V and 8 bases from J; bases unmatched to any gene: 12. The germline gives CDR1 MGHDK, CDR2 SYGVNS. In nucleotides, the CDR3 is TGTGCCAGCAGCCCCCTCAGGGGGGGGACCGAAAAACTGTTTTTT. It encodes CASSPLRGGTEKLFF.

The chain has TRBV5-4 and TRBJ2-2, with TRBD1 identical over 8 bases. The V gene end was trimmed by 0 bases and the J gene end by 5 bases; junction bases not matched to a gene: 18. Germline values: CDR1 SGHNT, CDR2 YYREEE (reference sequence). The CDR3 contains 20 residues. The CDR3 coding sequence is TGTGCCAGCAGCTTGGTGGGCAGGGGGCTGGGACTTCGGGTTACCGGGGAGCTGTTTTTT. Its translation is CASSLVGRGLGLRVTGELFF.

The rearrangement joins TRBV6-5 to TRBJ2-2, with D possibly being TRBD2 (7 bases). V lost 2 bases and J lost 6, with 13 bases in between. CDR1 MNHEY and CDR2 SVGAGI come from the germline V gene. The CDR3 contains 15 residues. In DNA, the CDR3 is TGTGCCAGCAGTTACAGGGGGGGGCCATCCGGGGAGCTGTTTTTT. Protein product: CASSYRGGPSGELFF.

This sequence joins TRBV7-3 and TRBJ2-3; 8 bases match TRBD1. Germline CDR1 is SGHTA and CDR2 is FQGTGA. CDR3 length: 15 residues. V was clipped by 5 bases and J by 2 bases; unmatched bases: 6. This CDR3 is CASSLRQGNTDTQYF. The CDR3 nucleotides are TGTGCCAGCAGCCTGCGACAGGGGAACACAGATACGCAGTATTTT.

This clonotype came up many times. The gene calls are TRBV5-1 and TRBJ1-3; D not certain. The CDR3 has 12 residues. CDR1 SGHRS and CDR2 YFSETQ come from the germline V gene. The V and J ends lost 5 bases and 7 bases respectively, with 10 bases between them. Here the CDR3 reads CASSEGSNTIYF. In DNA form, the CDR3 reads TGCGCCAGCAGTGAAGGGTCGAACACCATATATTTT.

The chain links TRBV11-2 to TRBJ2-5; TRBD2 agrees at 8 bases. CDR1 SGHAT and CDR2 FQNNGV come from the germline V gene. V shed 0 bases and J 4 bases; nucleotides not matched to a gene: 4. The CDR3 covers 15 residues. The CDR3 region has the DNA TGTGCCAGCAGCTTAGAAAGTAGCGGGATAGAGACCCAGTACTTC. Protein: CASSLESSGIETQYF.

Ten or more counts support this clonotype. The chain links TRBV6-2 or TRBV6-3 to TRBJ1-2, with D hard to call. From germline, CDR1 is MNHEY and CDR2 SVGEGT. This CDR3 comprises 14 residues. Between the trimmed V and J ends, which lost 2 bases and 4 bases, there was a span of 11 bases. CDR3 DNA: TGTGCCAGCAGTTACCTGCAGATTGGCTATGGCTACACCTTC. It yields the protein CASSYLQIGYGYTF.

This clonotype was counted many times. This rearrangement joins TRBV7-2 to TRBJ2-3; the D gene could be TRBD1 or TRBD2 (5 bases each). Germline-derived CDR1 and CDR2 are SGHTA and FQGNSA. The CDR3 contains 17 residues. Between the trimmed V and J ends, which lost 0 bases and 2 bases, there was a span of 15 bases. The CDR3: CASSLAPRDGDTDTQYF. Written as DNA, the CDR3 is TGTGCCAGCAGCTTAGCGCCTCGGGACGGAGACACAGATACGCAGTATTTT.

This clonotype appeared many times. The V call is TRBV20-1, the J call TRBJ2-3; the D is unclear. Trimming stripped 7 bases from V and 2 bases from J, with 16 bases between. CDR1 is DFQATT, CDR2 SNEGSKA, per germline (reference sequence). This CDR3 contains 14 residues. DNA for the CDR3: TGCAGTGTCATCTGGCTGGGGAACACAGATACGCAGTATTTT. Protein: CSVIWLGNTDTQYF.

The chain uses TRBV28 and TRBJ1-2, with D hard to call. This CDR3 spans 14 amino acids. Per germline, CDR1 MDHEN and CDR2 SYDVKM. Trimming pared 6 bases from V and 6 bases from J, leaving 17 bases between. The DNA of the CDR3 is TGTGCCAGCAGACCTGCGTCTGGGTGGAATGGCTACACCTTC. Its translation: CASRPASGWNGYTF.

This clonotype was counted at least ten times. The V and J genes are TRBV6-2 or TRBV6-3 and TRBJ2-2, with TRBD1 as a possible D gene (5 bases). The CDR3 length is 12 residues. Germline V gene lookup returns CDR1 MNHEY and CDR2 SVGEGT. The ends were cut back, 6 bases at V and 7 bases at J, with 9 bases in the middle. The CDR3 reads CASSIGVGELFF. The CDR3 DNA is TGTGCCAGCAGCATAGGGGTCGGGGAGCTGTTTTTT.

This clonotype was seen only a few times. The rearrangement joins TRBV7-9 to TRBJ2-4, with TRBD2 matching over 8 bases. The V gene's germline CDR1 is SEHNR and CDR2 FQNEAQ (reference sequence). This CDR3 is 17 amino acids long. Trimming took 5 bases from V and 0 from J; bases not matched to a gene: 9. The chain's CDR3 is CASSLPRGGLAKNIQYF. Written as DNA, the CDR3 is TGTGCCAGCAGCCTGCCCCGGGGGGGACTAGCCAAAAACATTCAGTACTTC.